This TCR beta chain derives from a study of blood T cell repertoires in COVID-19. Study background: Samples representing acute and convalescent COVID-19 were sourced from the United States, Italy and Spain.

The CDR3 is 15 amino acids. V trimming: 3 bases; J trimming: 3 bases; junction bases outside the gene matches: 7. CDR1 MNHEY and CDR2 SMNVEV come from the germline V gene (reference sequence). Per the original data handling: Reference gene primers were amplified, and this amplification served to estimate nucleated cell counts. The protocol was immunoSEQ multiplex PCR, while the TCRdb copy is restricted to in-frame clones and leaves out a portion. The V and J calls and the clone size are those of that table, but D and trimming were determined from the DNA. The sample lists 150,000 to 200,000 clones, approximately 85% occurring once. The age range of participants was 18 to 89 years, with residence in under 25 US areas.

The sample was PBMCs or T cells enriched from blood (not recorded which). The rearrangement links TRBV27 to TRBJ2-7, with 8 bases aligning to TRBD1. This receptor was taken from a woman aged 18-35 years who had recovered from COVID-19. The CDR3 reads CASSFRRTGNYEQYF. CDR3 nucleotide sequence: TGTGCCAGCAGTTTTAGGAGGACAGGGAACTACGAGCAGTACTTC.